Following are 29 T cell receptor beta chains from one sample sequenced in a study of T cell responses to AZD1222 COVID-19 vaccine. TCRdb's copy holds only in-frame clones and misses some; the assay was immunoSEQ multiplex PCR. Altogether some 110,000 clones are present, approximately 90% being singletons, with the ten largest covering more than 2.5%. Sequences were derived from peripheral blood, sampled on day 0 of AZD1222 vaccination. The receptors were gathered from an adult in good health.

The gene calls are TRBV5-1 and TRBJ2-7; unclear D gene. V was pared by 3 bases and J by 1 base, with 2 bases between. The V gene's germline CDR1 is SGHRS and CDR2 YFSETQ. The CDR3 consists of 11 residues. The CDR3 DNA follows: TGCGCCAGCAGCTCTTCCTACGAGCAGTACTTC. It is translated as CASSSSYEQYF.

This rearrangement joins TRBV30 to TRBJ2-5, with TRBD2 identical over 8 bases. Trimming took 1 base from V and 3 from J; bases not matched to a gene: 10. The CDR3 is made up of 16 amino acids. Germline-derived CDR1 and CDR2 are GTSNPN and SVGIG (reference sequence). The CDR3 region is CAWSAGGPLMEETQYF. CDR3 coding DNA: TGTGCCTGGAGTGCGGGAGGGCCCCTAATGGAAGAGACCCAGTACTTC.

The chain carries TRBV19 and TRBJ1-5; D gene uncertain. Trimming shortened V by 6 bases and J by 5 bases, and 5 bases separated the two germline ends. The CDR3 is made up of 11 amino acids. In germline, CDR1 is LNHDA, CDR2 SQIVND (reference sequence). The CDR3, as DNA: TGTGCCAGTAGGCCATATCAGCCCCAGCATTTT. It encodes CASRPYQPQHF.

The chain combines TRBV6-2 or TRBV6-3 with TRBJ1-5; tentatively, D is TRBD1 (6 bases). This CDR3 comprises 18 residues. CDR1 and CDR2 from the germline V gene are MNHEY and SVGEGT. The V gene lost 4 bases and the J gene lost 0 bases, with 19 bases spanning the gap. CDR3 nucleotide sequence: TGTGCCAGCAGTTCTCTGGTTGGGCAGGGGTATAGCAATCAGCCCCAGCATTTT. Translating it yields CASSSLVGQGYSNQPQHF.

The V and J genes are TRBV6-6 and TRBJ1-1; unclear D gene. CDR1 MNHNY and CDR2 SVGAGI come from the germline V gene (reference sequence). V was shortened by 0 bases and J by 4 bases, with 9 bases between the two germline ends. CDR3 length equals 14 residues. The CDR3 region is CASSYSPLSTEAFF. Here the CDR3 DNA reads TGTGCCAGCAGTTACTCCCCTTTGAGCACTGAAGCTTTCTTT.

This clone was recorded only once. V and J are TRBV9 and TRBJ2-7, with D tentatively TRBD1 (5 bases). CDR1 SGDLS and CDR2 YYNGEE come from the germline V gene. Trimming removed 7 bases from V and 3 bases from J, with 14 bases in between. This CDR3 has 13 amino acids. The chain's CDR3 is CASGGRDSYEQYF. CDR3 coding DNA: TGTGCCAGCGGCGGTAGAGACAGCTACGAGCAGTACTTC.

The V call is TRBV19, the J call TRBJ1-1; D might be TRBD1 (6 bases). Trimming took 2 bases from V and 5 from J, leaving 15 bases between them. The length of the CDR3 is 15 residues. Germline CDR1 is LNHDA and CDR2 is SQIVND (reference sequence). The CDR3 region has the DNA TGTGCCAGTAGTATAAACAGGGCGCTTGGAACTGAAGCTTTCTTT. It specifies CASSINRALGTEAFF.

The gene calls are TRBV5-1 and TRBJ2-5; 11 positions match TRBD2. This CDR3 spans 15 amino acids. Trimming at V came to 2 bases and at J to 2 bases, leaving 2 bases not matched to a gene. Germline values: CDR1 SGHRS, CDR2 YFSETQ. The CDR3 is CASSLRTSGQETQYF. As DNA, the CDR3 is TGCGCCAGCAGCTTACGGACTAGCGGGCAAGAGACCCAGTACTTC. The full variable domain, with the rest looked up from reference TRBV5-1 and TRBJ2-5, is KAGVTQTPRYLIKTRGQQVTLSCSPISGHRSVSWYQQTPGQGLQFLFEYFSETQRNKGNFPGRFSGRQFSNSRSEMNVSTLELGDSALYLCASSLRTSGQETQYFGPGTRLLVL.

This sequence joins TRBV7-3 and TRBJ2-1; TRBD2 might be the D (6 bases). V was shortened by 8 bases and J by 5 bases, with 13 bases between the two germline ends. In germline, CDR1 is SGHTA, CDR2 FQGTGA. CDR3 length: 13 amino acids. CDR3 loop: CASAPSGDNEQFF. The DNA of the CDR3 is TGTGCCAGCGCTCCCTCGGGGGACAATGAGCAGTTCTTC.

This chain connects TRBV2 to TRBJ2-3, with D uncertain. The CDR3 totals 10 residues. Germline values: CDR1 SNHLY, CDR2 FYNNEI. Trimming left V 7 bases short and J 3 bases short, with 2 bases between. As DNA, the CDR3 is TGTGCCAGCATTACAGATACGCAGTATTTT. This sequence encodes CASITDTQYF.

The CDR3 nucleotides read TGCGCCAGCAGCCCTTCGTACGGGTCGGGCGGCTACACCTTC. Amino acid sequence: CASSPSYGSGGYTF. This chain uses TRBV4-3 with TRBJ1-2; D is unclear. The CDR3 consists of 14 residues. Trimming took 4 bases from V and 8 from J, leaving 17 bases between them. Germline lookup yields CDR1 LGHNA and CDR2 YSLEER.

This chain joins TRBV9 and TRBJ1-5; D unclear. The CDR3 is made up of 12 amino acids. V was shortened by 5 bases and J by 8 bases, with 11 bases between the two germline ends. From germline, CDR1 is SGDLS and CDR2 YYNGEE. The CDR3 sequence: CASSSGQEPQHF. CDR3 nucleotide sequence: TGTGCCAGCAGTTCCGGCCAGGAGCCCCAGCATTTT. Using reference TRBV9 and TRBJ1-5 for the parts outside the CDR3, the full variable domain is DSGVTQTPKHLITATGQRVTLRCSPRSGDLSVYWYQQSLDQGLQFLIQYYNGEERAKGNILERFSAQQFPDLHSELNLSSLELGDSALYFCASSSGQEPQHFGDGTRLSIL.

J is TRBJ1-4 and V is TRBV14; no reliable D call. Trimming cost V 1 base and J 8 bases, with 2 bases left between them. This CDR3 is 11 amino acids long. CDR1 is SGHDN, CDR2 FVKESK, per germline. The CDR3 protein is CASSQAEKLFF. The CDR3 DNA follows: TGTGCCAGCAGCCAAGCAGAAAAACTGTTTTTT.

This clone has just one count. The chain couples TRBV10-3 to TRBJ2-1; the match to TRBD2 covers 7 bases. Germline V gene lookup returns CDR1 ENHRY and CDR2 SYGVKD. V was pared by 10 bases and J by 7 bases, with 16 bases of the junction left unmatched. The CDR3 extends over 15 amino acids. CDR3: CASTPRGGEGNEQFF. CDR3 bases: TGTGCCAGCACCCCACGGGGAGGGGAAGGTAATGAGCAGTTCTTC.

The V gene is TRBV7-2, the J gene TRBJ2-1; possibly TRBD1 for D (7 bases). The CDR3 has 15 amino acids. Trimming left V 3 bases short and J 3 bases short, with 12 bases between. Germline CDR1 SGHTA, CDR2 FQGNSA. CDR3 amino acids: CASSFGGGLYNEQFF. Here the CDR3 DNA reads TGTGCCAGCAGCTTTGGAGGGGGCCTCTACAATGAGCAGTTCTTC.

Comment on this clone: A read error may produce the germline difference seen at one junction end. Distinct nucleotide sequences in the sample also encode this CDR3. This chain links TRBV12-5 with TRBJ1-4; TRBD1 might be the D (5 bases). This CDR3 spans 14 amino acids. Germline CDR1 is LGHNT and CDR2 is FRNRAP. The CDR3 here is CASGLGRVGEKLFF. The CDR3, as DNA: TGTGCTAGTGGTTTGGGCAGGGTCGGTGAAAAATTGTTTTTT.

This clone was seen just once. The chain couples TRBV10-3 to TRBJ2-2; 7 bases map to TRBD2. V was clipped by 5 bases and J by 1 base; unmatched bases: 13. CDR1 and CDR2 from the germline V gene are ENHRY and SYGVKD. The CDR3 length is 18 residues. The CDR3 is CAISRRGARGMNTGELFF. The CDR3 bases are TGTGCCATCAGTCGAAGAGGGGCGCGGGGGATGAACACCGGGGAGCTGTTTTTT.

This rearrangement joins TRBV6-6 to TRBJ2-7; 8 bases fit TRBD2. The length of the CDR3 is 17 residues. V was clipped by 5 bases and J by 3 bases; unmatched bases: 15. Germline CDR1 and CDR2: MNHNY and SVGAGI (reference sequence). In DNA form, the CDR3 reads TGTGCCAGCAGTCGCCCTTTCGGTACTAGCGGCCTCTACGAGCAGTACTTC. Translation gives CASSRPFGTSGLYEQYF.

The chain has TRBV6-2 or TRBV6-3 and TRBJ2-7; 9 bases fit TRBD2. The V and J ends lost 6 bases and 0 bases, in that order; junction bases with no gene match: 18. CDR1 is MNHEY and CDR2 is SVGEGT in the germline V gene. This CDR3 has 19 residues. The CDR3 nucleotides read TGTGCCAGCAGACCTCTTCGTGCTAGCGGGACGATTCCCTCCTACGAGCAGTACTTC. Protein sequence: CASRPLRASGTIPSYEQYF.

The gene calls are TRBV7-9 and TRBJ2-5; D is unclear. The CDR3 is 14 residues long. The germline V gene has CDR1 SEHNR and CDR2 FQNEAQ (reference sequence). V lost 1 base and J lost 2, with 8 bases in between. CDR3 bases: TGTGCCAGCAGCTTAGGGGCAGCTCAAGAGACCCAGTACTTC. It encodes CASSLGAAQETQYF.

The V and J genes are TRBV11-3 and TRBJ2-7; D ambiguous. This CDR3 spans 13 amino acids. The germline CDR1 and CDR2 sequences are SGHNT and YENEEA. Between the trimmed V and J ends, which lost 4 bases and 4 bases, there was a span of 11 bases. CDR3 residues: CASSSFRGYEQYF. CDR3 DNA sequence: TGTGCCAGCAGCTCCTTCCGTGGGTACGAGCAGTACTTC.

This chain links TRBV5-6 with TRBJ1-1; D ambiguous. Trimming left V 6 bases short and J 5 bases short, with 17 bases between. Germline loops: CDR1 SGHDT, CDR2 YYEEEE. The CDR3 covers 14 residues. CDR3 sequence: CASTNTGDTTEAFF. The CDR3 region has the DNA TGTGCCAGCACCAACACCGGGGATACTACTGAAGCTTTCTTT.

J is TRBJ1-2 and V is TRBV6-5; TRBD1 is a possible D gene (5 bases). The CDR3 runs 14 residues. V was pared by 10 bases and J by 5 bases, with 20 bases between. The germline gives CDR1 MNHEY, CDR2 SVGAGI. The CDR3: CATRDGLVEYGYTF. The CDR3 coding sequence is TGTGCCACCAGGGACGGGCTCGTGGAATATGGCTACACCTTC.

The gene calls are TRBV28 and TRBJ2-1; TRBD2 matches 11 bases. This CDR3 is built from 20 residues. V lost 2 bases, J lost 4 bases, and 16 bases stayed unmatched. Per germline, CDR1 MDHEN and CDR2 SYDVKM. The CDR3 DNA reads TGTGCCAGCAGTTTACTCCCGGGGGTAGCGGGAGGGCACAGATACAATGAGCAGTTCTTC. Its protein product is CASSLLPGVAGGHRYNEQFF.

J is TRBJ1-2 and V is TRBV6-5; D is possibly TRBD1 (6 bases). Deletions cut 6 bases from V and 4 bases from J, with 15 bases between. CDR3 size: 14 residues. Germline V CDR1 and CDR2: MNHEY, SVGAGI. CDR3 protein: CASSKLGASYGYTF. The CDR3, as DNA: TGTGCCAGCAGCAAGTTGGGGGCATCCTATGGCTACACCTTC.

This clone was recorded only once. This chain uses TRBV27 with TRBJ1-1, with D maybe TRBD1 (6 bases). Germline CDR1 MNHEY, CDR2 SMNVEV (reference sequence). V was trimmed by 4 bases and J by 5 bases, leaving 20 bases between them. The length of the CDR3 is 16 residues. CDR3 region: CASSYGGGGPGTEAFF. CDR3 in DNA: TGTGCCAGCAGTTACGGCGGAGGGGGGCCGGGAACTGAAGCTTTCTTT.

The CDR3 region is CASSPTVAGGADTQYF. The DNA for the CDR3 is TGTGCCAGCAGTCCCACCGTAGCGGGAGGGGCCGATACGCAGTATTTT. V usage is TRBV28 and J usage is TRBJ2-3, with 11 bases fitting TRBD2. This CDR3 has 16 residues. V trimming: 5 bases; J trimming: 6 bases; junction bases outside the gene matches: 10. Germline lookup yields CDR1 MDHEN and CDR2 SYDVKM.

V is TRBV13 and J is TRBJ2-3, with D tentatively TRBD2 (6 bases). Germline lookup yields CDR1 PRHDT and CDR2 FYEKMQ (reference sequence). The CDR3 length is 15 residues. Trimming took 4 bases from V and 6 from J, leaving 17 bases between them. The CDR3 region is CASSSRRELGDTQYF. CDR3 coding DNA: TGTGCCAGCAGCTCCCGGAGGGAGTTAGGGGATACGCAGTATTTT.

The V gene is TRBV6-2 or TRBV6-3, the J gene TRBJ2-1; 7 bases are shared with TRBD1. This CDR3 contains 13 residues. Germline lookup yields CDR1 MNHEY and CDR2 SVGEGT. J was trimmed by 3 bases and V by 6 bases; bases with no gene match: 2. The CDR3 DNA is TGTGCCAGCAGCCGGGACAGCTACAATGAGCAGTTCTTC. It yields the protein CASSRDSYNEQFF.